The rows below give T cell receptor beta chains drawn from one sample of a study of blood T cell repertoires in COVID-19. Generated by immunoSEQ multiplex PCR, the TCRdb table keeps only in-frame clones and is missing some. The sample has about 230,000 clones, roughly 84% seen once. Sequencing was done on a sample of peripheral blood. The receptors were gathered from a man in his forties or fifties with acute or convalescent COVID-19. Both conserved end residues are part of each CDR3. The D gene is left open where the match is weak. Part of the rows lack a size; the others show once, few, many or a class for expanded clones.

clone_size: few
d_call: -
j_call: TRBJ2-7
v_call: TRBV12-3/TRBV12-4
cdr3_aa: CASKQGPYEQYF
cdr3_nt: TGTGCCAGCAAACAGGGACCCTACGAGCAGTACTTC

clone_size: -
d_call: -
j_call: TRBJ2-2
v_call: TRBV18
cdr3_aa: CASSREYGELFF
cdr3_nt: TGTGCCAGCTCACGGGAGTACGGGGAGCTGTTTTTT

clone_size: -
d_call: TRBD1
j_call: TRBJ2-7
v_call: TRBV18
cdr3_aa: CASSPITGDYEQYF
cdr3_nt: TGTGCCAGCTCACCGATAACAGGGGACTACGAGCAGTACTTC

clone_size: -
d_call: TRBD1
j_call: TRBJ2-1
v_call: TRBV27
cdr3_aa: CASTTGANEQFF
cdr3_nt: TGTGCCAGCACCACAGGGGCAAATGAGCAGTTCTTC

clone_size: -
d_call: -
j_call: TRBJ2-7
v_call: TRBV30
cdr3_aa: CAWSRYPSETYEQYF
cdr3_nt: TGTGCCTGGAGTAGGTATCCTAGCGAGACCTACGAGCAGTACTTC

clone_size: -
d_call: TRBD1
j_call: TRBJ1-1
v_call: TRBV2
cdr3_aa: CASSGDRGQKAFF
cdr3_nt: TGTGCCAGCAGTGGGGACAGGGGCCAGAAAGCTTTCTTT

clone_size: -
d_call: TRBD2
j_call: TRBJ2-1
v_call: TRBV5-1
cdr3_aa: CASSHPGLAGDSYNEQFF
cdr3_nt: TGCGCCAGCAGCCACCCCGGACTAGCGGGAGATTCCTACAATGAGCAGTTCTTC

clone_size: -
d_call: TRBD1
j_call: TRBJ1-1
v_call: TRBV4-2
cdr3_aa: CASSPQRTGMNTEAFF
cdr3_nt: TGTGCCAGCAGCCCCCAGAGGACAGGGATGAACACTGAAGCTTTCTTT

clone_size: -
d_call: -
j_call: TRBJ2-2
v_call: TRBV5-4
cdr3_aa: CASSPANTGELFF
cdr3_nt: TGTGCCAGCAGCCCCGCGAACACCGGGGAGCTGTTTTTT

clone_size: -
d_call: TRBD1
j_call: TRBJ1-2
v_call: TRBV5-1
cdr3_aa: CASSSGTANYGYTF
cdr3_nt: TGCGCCAGCAGCTCAGGGACAGCTAACTATGGCTACACCTTC

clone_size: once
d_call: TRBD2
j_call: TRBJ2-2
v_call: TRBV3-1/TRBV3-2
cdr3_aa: CASSPRLAGNTGELFF
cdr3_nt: TGTGCCAGCAGCCCCCGACTAGCGGGAAACACCGGGGAGCTGTTTTTT

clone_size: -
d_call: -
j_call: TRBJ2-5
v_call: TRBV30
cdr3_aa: CAWSVWAGRETQYF
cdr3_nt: TGTGCCTGGAGTGTATGGGCAGGGCGGGAGACCCAGTACTTC

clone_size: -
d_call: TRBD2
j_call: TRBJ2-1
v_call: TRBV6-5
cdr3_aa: CASSSWTSGYNEQFF
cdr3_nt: TGTGCCTCCAGCTCTTGGACTAGCGGTTACAATGAGCAGTTCTTC

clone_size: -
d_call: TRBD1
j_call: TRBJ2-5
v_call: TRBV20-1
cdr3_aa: CSASGTGGAKASTETQYF
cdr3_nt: TGCAGTGCTAGTGGGACAGGGGGCGCAAAGGCCTCCACGGAGACCCAGTACTTC

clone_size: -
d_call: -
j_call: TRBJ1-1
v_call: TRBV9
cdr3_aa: CASSVDLYMNTEAFF
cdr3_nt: TGTGCCAGCAGCGTAGATCTGTACATGAACACTGAAGCTTTCTTT

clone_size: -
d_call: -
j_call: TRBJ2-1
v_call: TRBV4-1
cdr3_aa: CASSQETRRGEQFF
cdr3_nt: TGCGCCAGCAGCCAAGAGACTAGAAGGGGTGAGCAGTTCTTC

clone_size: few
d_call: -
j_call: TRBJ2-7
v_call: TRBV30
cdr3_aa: CAARGGTVTYEQYF
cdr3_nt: TGTGCCGCCCGTGGCGGGACAGTAACCTACGAGCAGTACTTC

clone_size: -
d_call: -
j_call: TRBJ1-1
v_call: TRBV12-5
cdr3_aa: CASGSSDREAFF
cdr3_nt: TGTGCTAGTGGTTCTTCAGACAGGGAAGCTTTCTTT

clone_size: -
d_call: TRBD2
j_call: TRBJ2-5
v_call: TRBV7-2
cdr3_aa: CASSLGAGAQYF
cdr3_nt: TGTGCCAGCAGCTTAGGGGCGGGGGCCCAGTACTTC

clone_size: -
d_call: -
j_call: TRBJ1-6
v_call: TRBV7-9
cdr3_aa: CASSLGQGGSPLHF
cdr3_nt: TGTGCCAGCAGTTTGGGGCAGGGAGGTTCACCCCTCCACTTT

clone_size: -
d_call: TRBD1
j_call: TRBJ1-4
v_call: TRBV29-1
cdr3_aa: CSASSDRVFDEKLFF
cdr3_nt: TGCAGCGCCAGTTCTGACAGGGTTTTTGATGAAAAACTGTTTTTT

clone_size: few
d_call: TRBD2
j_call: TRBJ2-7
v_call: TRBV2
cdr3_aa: CASHTLAGAYEQYF
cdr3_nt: TGTGCCAGCCATACCCTAGCGGGGGCCTACGAGCAGTACTTC

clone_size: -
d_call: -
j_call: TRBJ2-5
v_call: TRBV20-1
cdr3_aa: CAGGHQETQYF
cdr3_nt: TGCGCAGGGGGGCACCAAGAGACCCAGTACTTC

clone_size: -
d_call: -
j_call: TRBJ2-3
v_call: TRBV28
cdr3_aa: CASRPSATDTQYF
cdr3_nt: TGTGCCAGCAGGCCTAGCGCCACAGATACGCAGTATTTT

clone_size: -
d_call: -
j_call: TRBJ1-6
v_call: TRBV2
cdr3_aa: CASSAGLLGSPLHF
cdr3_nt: TGTGCCAGCAGTGCGGGGTTATTAGGTTCACCCCTCCACTTT

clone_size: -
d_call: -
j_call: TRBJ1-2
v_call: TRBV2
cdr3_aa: CASRRLLYGYTF
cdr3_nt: TGTGCCAGCAGACGGTTGCTCTATGGCTACACCTTC